The 28 T cell receptor beta chains presented below share a single source sample, sequenced in a study of cytomegalovirus exposure and HLA in healthy donors. PCR involved 60 Vbeta and 13 Jbeta primers. The method was immunoSEQ multiplex PCR; TCRdb's version includes in-frame clones alone and lacks a portion of them. In total, the table holds about 92,000 clones. The sequenced material came from PBMCs. The receptors originated from a man aged 45-60 years in good health and CMV-seropositive.

The chain joins TRBV5-1 to TRBJ1-1, with TRBD1 matching 10 bases. The V and J ends lost 4 bases and 4 bases, in that order; junction bases with no gene match: 7. This CDR3 is 15 amino acids long. Germline CDR1 is SGHRS and CDR2 is YFSETQ. CDR3 sequence reads: CASSAETGGGTEAFF. In nucleotides, the CDR3 is TGCGCCAGCAGCGCGGAGACAGGGGGCGGCACTGAAGCTTTCTTT.

J is TRBJ1-1 and V is TRBV7-9, with no clear D. Trimming stripped 5 bases from V and 1 base from J, with 14 bases between. The CDR3 has 15 amino acids. Germline V lookup: CDR1 SEHNR, CDR2 FQNEAQ (reference sequence). The CDR3 reads CASSPNNNWNTEAFF. In nucleotides, the CDR3 is TGTGCCAGCAGCCCGAACAATAATTGGAACACTGAAGCTTTCTTT.

The chain recombines TRBV29-1 with TRBJ2-1; possibly TRBD2 for D (5 bases). The V gene's germline CDR1 is SQVTM and CDR2 ANQGSEA. V lost 6 bases to trimming and J lost 4 bases, with 16 bases between them. The CDR3 is 14 amino acids. The CDR3 sequence is CSVSGFYTYNEQFF. Written as DNA, the CDR3 is TGCAGCGTCTCGGGATTTTACACATACAATGAGCAGTTCTTC.

The chain combines TRBV9 with TRBJ2-2, with D tentatively TRBD2 (5 bases). This CDR3 has 16 amino acids. V lost 0 bases and J 5 bases, leaving 14 bases between the germline ends. The germline V gene has CDR1 SGDLS and CDR2 YYNGEE. The CDR3 coding sequence is TGTGCCAGCAGCGTAGCCTTTCGGGATTCAACCGGGGAGCTGTTTTTT. Translation gives CASSVAFRDSTGELFF.

This CDR3 reads CASSNTRGGLREKLFF. CDR3 DNA sequence: TGTGCCAGCAGCAATACGAGAGGCGGGCTTAGGGAAAAACTGTTTTTT. The genes are TRBV7-8 and TRBJ1-4; D is unclear. The V gene lost 5 bases and the J gene lost 8 bases, with 21 bases spanning the gap. Germline V gene sequence: CDR1 SGHVS, CDR2 FQNEAQ. This CDR3 has 16 residues.

The chain combines TRBV7-3 with TRBJ1-6; 7 bases map to TRBD1. The CDR3 has 15 amino acids. V lost 3 bases and J lost 1; bases outside the gene matches: 0. Germline lookup yields CDR1 SGHTA and CDR2 FQGTGA. This CDR3 reads CASSLTGSYNSPLHF. In DNA form, the CDR3 reads TGTGCCAGCAGCTTGACAGGGTCCTATAATTCACCCCTCCACTTT. Looking up the rest from reference TRBV7-3 and TRBJ1-6 gives the full variable domain: GAGVSQTPSNKVTEKGKYVELRCDPISGHTALYWYRQSLGQGPEFLIYFQGTGAADDSGLPNDRFFAVRPEGSVSTLKIQRTERGDSAVYLCASSLTGSYNSPLHFGNGTRLTVT.

J is TRBJ2-7 and V is TRBV30; 8 positions agree with TRBD1. The germline V gene encodes CDR1 GTSNPN and CDR2 SVGIG (reference sequence). After removal of 6 bases from V and 1 base from J, the junction contained 5 bases not matched to a gene. CDR3 length equals 13 residues. The CDR3 bases are TGTGCCTGCGGGACAGGAGGATCCTACGAGCAGTACTTC. It yields the protein CACGTGGSYEQYF.

This chain uses TRBV14 with TRBJ1-1; 9 bases agree with TRBD1. J was trimmed by 5 bases and V by 0 bases; bases with no gene match: 16. This CDR3 spans 19 amino acids. Per the germline V gene, CDR1 is SGHDN and CDR2 is FVKESK. Here the CDR3 reads CASSQDFVSGQGRKTEAFF. DNA of the CDR3: TGTGCCAGCAGCCAAGATTTTGTAAGTGGACAGGGGAGGAAGACTGAAGCTTTCTTT.

V gene TRBV20-1 combines with J gene TRBJ1-1; D is undetermined. V lost 6 bases to trimming and J lost 3 bases, with 8 bases between them. Germline V CDR1 and CDR2: DFQATT, SNEGSKA (reference sequence). The CDR3 is 11 amino acids. The CDR3 loop is CSATPDTEAFF. The CDR3 nucleotides read TGCAGTGCCACCCCAGACACTGAAGCTTTCTTT.

J is TRBJ2-1 and V is TRBV9; TRBD2 matches 9 bases. Germline-derived CDR1 and CDR2 are SGDLS and YYNGEE. With 2 bases clipped from V and 6 bases from J, the junction kept 6 bases outside the gene matches. CDR3 length equals 15 residues. CDR3 DNA sequence: TGTGCCAGCAGCGTTAGCGGGAGCGTGGGCAATGAGCAGTTCTTC. Its translation is CASSVSGSVGNEQFF.

V is TRBV11-3 and J is TRBJ1-4; unclear D gene. V lost 5 bases to trimming and J lost 0 bases, with 13 bases between them. The germline CDR1 and CDR2 sequences are SGHNT and YENEEA. The CDR3 covers 16 residues. CDR3 in amino acids: CASSDLPGATNEKLFF. CDR3 sequence (DNA): TGTGCCAGCAGCGATCTGCCAGGCGCAACTAATGAAAAACTGTTTTTT. The variable domain in full, completed from reference TRBV11-3 and TRBJ1-4, reads EAGVVQSPRYKIIEKKQPVAFWCNPISGHNTLYWYLQNLGQGPELLIRYENEEAVDDSQLPKDRFSAERLKGVDSTLKIQPAELGDSAVYLCASSDLPGATNEKLFFGSGTQLSVL.

V and J are TRBV29-1 and TRBJ2-2; TRBD1 matches at 7 bases. V lost 2 bases, J lost 2 bases, and 2 bases stayed unmatched. Per germline, CDR1 SQVTM and CDR2 ANQGSEA. The CDR3 consists of 14 residues. The CDR3 DNA sequence: TGCAGCGTTGAAAAAGGGGGCAACACCGGGGAGCTGTTTTTT. It specifies CSVEKGGNTGELFF.

The chain has TRBV11-3 and TRBJ1-2; tentatively, D is TRBD1 (5 bases). Trimming took 2 bases from V and 8 from J, leaving 12 bases between them. Germline values: CDR1 SGHNT, CDR2 YENEEA. CDR3 length: 13 residues. Here the CDR3 DNA reads TGTGCCAGCAGCTTAAACCCAGGGCAAGGCTACACCTTC. Amino acids: CASSLNPGQGYTF.

J is TRBJ1-2 and V is TRBV30; 12 bases match TRBD1. Germline V gives CDR1 GTSNPN, CDR2 SVGIG (reference sequence). V dropped 2 bases and J dropped 2; count of bases not matched to a gene: 6. This CDR3 spans 16 amino acids. CDR3 region: CAWSPGTGGQNYGYTF. DNA for the CDR3: TGTGCCTGGAGTCCCGGGACAGGGGGCCAGAACTATGGCTACACCTTC.

V gene TRBV18 combines with J gene TRBJ1-1; tentatively, D is TRBD1 (5 bases). Trimming took off 6 bases at V and 1 base at J, with 21 bases between the two ends. This CDR3 comprises 17 residues. CDR1 and CDR2 (germline): KGHSH, LQKENI. This CDR3 reads CASSPTQFGGGNTEAFF. The CDR3 DNA sequence: TGTGCCAGCTCCCCTACTCAGTTTGGGGGGGGGAACACTGAAGCTTTCTTT.

V usage is TRBV5-6 and J usage is TRBJ1-4, with 7 nucleotides matching TRBD1. The length of the CDR3 is 16 residues. The junction had 11 bases not matched to a gene; V was cut back by 6 bases and J by 3 bases. Germline values: CDR1 SGHDT, CDR2 YYEEEE. The CDR3 is CASTTTGTGANEKLFF. CDR3 nucleotide sequence: TGTGCCAGCACCACCACCGGAACAGGGGCTAATGAAAAACTGTTTTTT. Variable domain in full (rest from reference TRBV5-6 and TRBJ1-4): DAGVTQSPTHLIKTRGQQVTLRCSPKSGHDTVSWYQQALGQGPQFIFQYYEEEERQRGNFPDRFSGHQFPNYSSELNVNALLLGDSALYLCASTTTGTGANEKLFFGSGTQLSVL.

The genes are TRBV5-1 and TRBJ1-2, with 7 bases that match TRBD1. The germline gives CDR1 SGHRS, CDR2 YFSETQ. Germline trimming cut 0 bases from V and 8 bases from J; bases unmatched to any gene: 22. The CDR3 consists of 19 residues. In DNA form, the CDR3 reads TGCGCCAGCAGCTTGGTCCCCATCGGGCCTCACAGGGGCGACGAAGGCTACACCTTC. It codes for CASSLVPIGPHRGDEGYTF.

The J gene is TRBJ2-7, the V gene TRBV30; D not certain. The CDR3 is 11 amino acids. V was pared by 6 bases and J by 3 bases, with 9 bases between. CDR1 and CDR2 (germline): GTSNPN, SVGIG (reference sequence). The CDR3 spells CACSIYYEQYF. CDR3 bases: TGTGCCTGTAGTATATACTACGAGCAGTACTTC.

The chain recombines TRBV9 with TRBJ1-2; a weak D match, TRBD1 (6 bases). This CDR3 contains 12 residues. V lost 4 bases to trimming and J lost 3 bases, with 7 bases between them. Germline CDR1 reads SGDLS; CDR2 reads YYNGEE. DNA for the CDR3: TGTGCCAGCAGCCGACAGGACTATGGCTACACCTTC. As protein: CASSRQDYGYTF.

The chain carries TRBV4-2 and TRBJ2-7; TRBD1 matches at 9 bases. Germline CDR1 reads LGHNA; CDR2 reads YNFKEQ. The CDR3 extends over 15 amino acids. V shed 1 base and J 2 bases; nucleotides not matched to a gene: 3. The DNA of the CDR3 is TGTGCCAGCAGCCAAGCGACAGGGGGGCCCTACGAGCAGTACGTC. Translated, it gives CASSQATGGPYEQYV.

The V call is TRBV4-2, the J call TRBJ2-3, with D maybe TRBD2 (5 bases). This CDR3 spans 16 amino acids. CDR1 LGHNA and CDR2 YNFKEQ come from the germline V gene. V lost 4 bases to trimming and J lost 4 bases, with 18 bases between them. The CDR3 here is CASSLGSGEGSDTQYF. CDR3 DNA: TGTGCCAGCAGCCTGGGGAGCGGAGAAGGCTCAGATACGCAGTATTTT.

The V and J genes are TRBV14 and TRBJ1-2, with D possibly TRBD1 on 6 matching bases. Germline CDR1 and CDR2: SGHDN and FVKESK. V was clipped by 5 bases and J by 3 bases, with 16 bases between them. The CDR3 is 15 residues long. The CDR3 DNA sequence: TGTGCCAGCAGCTCCCGGGGGGCAGGGTACTATGGCTACACCTTC. It encodes CASSSRGAGYYGYTF.

J is TRBJ2-1 and V is TRBV11-2, with 13 nucleotides matching TRBD2. From germline, CDR1 is SGHAT and CDR2 FQNNGV. The CDR3 sequence is 17 residues long. Unmatched junction bases numbered 7, after V lost 4 bases and J lost 4 bases. CDR3 coding DNA: TGTGCCAGCAGCTGGAGACCGGGACTAGCGGGGTACAATGAGCAGTTCTTC. Translation gives CASSWRPGLAGYNEQFF.

This sequence joins TRBV6-5 and TRBJ2-7; D is ambiguous. The CDR3 totals 13 residues. V lost 5 bases and J 6 bases, leaving 14 bases between the germline ends. From germline, CDR1 is MNHEY and CDR2 SVGAGI. The CDR3 spells CASSPHGWSEQYV. CDR3 sequence (DNA): TGTGCCAGCAGTCCTCACGGGTGGAGCGAGCAGTACGTC.

The chain employs TRBV4-1 and TRBJ2-4, with D possibly matching TRBD1 (7 bases). The CDR3 is made up of 16 amino acids. Trimming pared 4 bases from V and 0 bases from J, leaving 13 bases between. CDR1 and CDR2 from the germline V gene are MGHRA and YSYEKL. CDR3 in DNA: TGCGCCAGCAGCCCCCAGGGGGGAGTAGCCAAAAACATTCAGTACTTC. It yields the protein CASSPQGGVAKNIQYF.

This rearrangement joins TRBV2 to TRBJ2-7; 13 bases agree with TRBD2. The germline V gene encodes CDR1 SNHLY and CDR2 FYNNEI. V gave up 7 bases and J gave up 2 bases; unmatched junction bases: 2. There are 14 residues in the CDR3. This CDR3 reads CASTGTSGTYEQYF. In nucleotides, the CDR3 is TGTGCCAGCACCGGGACTAGCGGGACCTACGAGCAGTACTTC.

V and J are TRBV28 and TRBJ1-2, with 7 positions matching TRBD1. V dropped 5 bases and J dropped 3; count of bases not matched to a gene: 9. The germline CDR1 and CDR2 sequences are MDHEN and SYDVKM. The CDR3 contains 15 residues. Here the CDR3 DNA reads TGTGCCAGCAGTCCGTTGGCAGGGGGGCACTATGGCTACACCTTC. Translated, it gives CASSPLAGGHYGYTF.

The chain is built from TRBV7-6 and TRBJ2-2; 11 nucleotides agree with TRBD2. Trimming removed 4 bases from V and 4 bases from J; junction bases left unmatched: 2. Germline CDR1 is SGHVS and CDR2 is FNYEAQ. The CDR3 has 15 amino acids. Written as DNA, the CDR3 is TGTGCCAGCAGCTACGGACTAGCGGGCACCGGGGAGCTGTTTTTT. Translating it yields CASSYGLAGTGELFF. Full variable domain (missing parts from reference TRBV7-6 and TRBJ2-2): GAGVSQSPRYKVTKRGQDVALRCDPISGHVSLYWYRQALGQGPEFLTYFNYEAQQDKSGLPNDRFSAERPEGSISTLTIQRTEQRDSAMYRCASSYGLAGTGELFFGEGSRLTVL.